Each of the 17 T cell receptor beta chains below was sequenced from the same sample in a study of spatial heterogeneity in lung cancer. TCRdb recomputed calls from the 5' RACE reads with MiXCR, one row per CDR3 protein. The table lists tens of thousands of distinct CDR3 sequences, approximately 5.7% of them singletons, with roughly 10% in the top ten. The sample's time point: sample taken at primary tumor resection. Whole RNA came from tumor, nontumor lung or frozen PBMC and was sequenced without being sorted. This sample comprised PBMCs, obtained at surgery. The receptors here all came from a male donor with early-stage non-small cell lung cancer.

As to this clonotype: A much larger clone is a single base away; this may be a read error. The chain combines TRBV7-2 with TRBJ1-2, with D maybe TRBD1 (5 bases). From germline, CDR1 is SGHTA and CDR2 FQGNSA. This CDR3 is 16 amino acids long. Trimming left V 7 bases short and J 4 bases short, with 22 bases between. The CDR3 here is CASTPFSGGVGYGYTF. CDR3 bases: TGTGCCAGCACCCCCTTCAGTGGGGGAGTTGGCTATGGCTACACCTTC.

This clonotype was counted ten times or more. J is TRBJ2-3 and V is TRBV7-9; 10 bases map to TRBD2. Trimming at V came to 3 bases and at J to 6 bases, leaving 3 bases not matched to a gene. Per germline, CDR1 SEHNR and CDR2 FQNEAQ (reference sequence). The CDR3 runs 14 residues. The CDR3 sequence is CASSFSGRRDTQYF. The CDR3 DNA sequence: TGTGCCAGCAGCTTTAGCGGGAGGAGGGATACGCAGTATTTT.

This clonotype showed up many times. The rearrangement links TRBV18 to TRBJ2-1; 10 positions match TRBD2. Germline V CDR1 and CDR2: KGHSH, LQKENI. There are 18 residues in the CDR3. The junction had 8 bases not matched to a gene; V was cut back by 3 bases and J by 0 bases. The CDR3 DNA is TGTGCCAGCTCACCTACGGGACTAGCGCTTAGCTCCTACAATGAGCAGTTCTTC. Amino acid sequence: CASSPTGLALSSYNEQFF.

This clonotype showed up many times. CDR3 loop: CASSLGQHRGTEAFF. The CDR3 nucleotides read TGTGCCAGCAGTTTGGGACAACACCGGGGCACTGAAGCTTTCTTT. The chain uses TRBV6-2 or TRBV6-3 and TRBJ1-1, with D tentatively TRBD1 (6 bases). The CDR3 runs 15 residues. The germline gives CDR1 MNHEY, CDR2 SVGEGT. V was cut by 4 bases and J by 4 bases, with 16 bases left in between.

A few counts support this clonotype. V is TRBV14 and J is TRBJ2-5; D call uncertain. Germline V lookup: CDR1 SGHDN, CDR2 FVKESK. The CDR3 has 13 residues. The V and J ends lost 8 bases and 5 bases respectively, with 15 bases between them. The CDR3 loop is CASGRVLGETQYF. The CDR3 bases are TGTGCCAGCGGCCGAGTCCTTGGGGAGACCCAGTACTTC.

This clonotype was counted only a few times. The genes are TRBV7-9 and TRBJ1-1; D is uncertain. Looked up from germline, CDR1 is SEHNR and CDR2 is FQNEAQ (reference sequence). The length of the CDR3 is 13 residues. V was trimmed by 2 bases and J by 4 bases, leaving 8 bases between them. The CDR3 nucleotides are TGTGCCAGCAGCTTAAACCGGGGCACTGAAGCTTTCTTT. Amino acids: CASSLNRGTEAFF. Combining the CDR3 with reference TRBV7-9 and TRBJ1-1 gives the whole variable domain DTGVSQNPRHKITKRGQNVTFRCDPISEHNRLYWYRQTLGQGPEFLTYFQNEAQLEKSRLLSDRFSAERPKGSFSTLEIQRTEQGDSAMYLCASSLNRGTEAFFGQGTRLTVV.

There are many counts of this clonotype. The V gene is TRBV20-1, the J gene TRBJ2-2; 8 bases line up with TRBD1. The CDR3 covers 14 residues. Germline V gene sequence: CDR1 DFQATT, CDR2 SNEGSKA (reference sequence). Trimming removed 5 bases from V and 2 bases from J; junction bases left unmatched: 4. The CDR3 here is CSAGDRRNTGELFF. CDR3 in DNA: TGCAGTGCTGGGGACAGGAGAAACACCGGGGAGCTGTTTTTT.

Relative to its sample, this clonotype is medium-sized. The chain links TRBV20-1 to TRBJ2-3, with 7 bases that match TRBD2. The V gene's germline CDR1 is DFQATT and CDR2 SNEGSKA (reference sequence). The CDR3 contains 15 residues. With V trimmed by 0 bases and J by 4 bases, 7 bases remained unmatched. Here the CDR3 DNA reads TGCAGTGCTAGAGATTGGGGCGGGAGCCCAGATACGCAGTATTTT. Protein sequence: CSARDWGGSPDTQYF.

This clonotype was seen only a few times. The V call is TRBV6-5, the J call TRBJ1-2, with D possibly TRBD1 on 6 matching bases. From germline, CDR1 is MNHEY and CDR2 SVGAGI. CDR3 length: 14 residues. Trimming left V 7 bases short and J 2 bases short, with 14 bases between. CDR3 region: CASTGGRGNYGYTF. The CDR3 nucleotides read TGTGCCAGCACCGGGGGCCGGGGAAACTATGGCTACACCTTC.

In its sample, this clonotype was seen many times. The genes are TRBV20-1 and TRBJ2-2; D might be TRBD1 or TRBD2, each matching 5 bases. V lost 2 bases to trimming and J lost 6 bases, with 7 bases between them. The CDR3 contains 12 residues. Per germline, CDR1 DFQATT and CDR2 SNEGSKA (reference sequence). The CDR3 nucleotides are TGCAGTGCTAGAAGAGGGGCCGGGGAGCTGTTTTTT. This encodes CSARRGAGELFF.

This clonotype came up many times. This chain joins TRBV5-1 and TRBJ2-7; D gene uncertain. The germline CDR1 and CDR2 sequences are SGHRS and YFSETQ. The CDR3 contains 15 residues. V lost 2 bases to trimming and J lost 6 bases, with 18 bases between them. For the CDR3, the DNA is TGCGCCAGCAGCTTTCTTGAGCCCAGCTACTCCGAGCAGTACTTC. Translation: CASSFLEPSYSEQYF.

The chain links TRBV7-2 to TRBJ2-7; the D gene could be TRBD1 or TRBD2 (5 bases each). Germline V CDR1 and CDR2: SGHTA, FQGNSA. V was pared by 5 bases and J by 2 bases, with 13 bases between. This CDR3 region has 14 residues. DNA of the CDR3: TGTGCCAGCAGCCCTAGTAGGGGACCCTACGAGCAGTACTTC. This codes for CASSPSRGPYEQYF.

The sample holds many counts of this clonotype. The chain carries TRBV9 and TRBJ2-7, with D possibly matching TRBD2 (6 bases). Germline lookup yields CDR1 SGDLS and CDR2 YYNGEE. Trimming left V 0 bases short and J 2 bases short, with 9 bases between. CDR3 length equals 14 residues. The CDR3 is CASSVAAGTYEQYF. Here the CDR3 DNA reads TGTGCCAGCAGCGTAGCGGCGGGAACCTACGAGCAGTACTTC.

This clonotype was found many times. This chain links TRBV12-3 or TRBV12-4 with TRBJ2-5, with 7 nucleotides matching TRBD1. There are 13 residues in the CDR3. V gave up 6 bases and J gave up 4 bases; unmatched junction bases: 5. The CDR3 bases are TGTGCCAGCAGAGCTACAGGGGCAGAGACCCAGTACTTC. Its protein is CASRATGAETQYF.

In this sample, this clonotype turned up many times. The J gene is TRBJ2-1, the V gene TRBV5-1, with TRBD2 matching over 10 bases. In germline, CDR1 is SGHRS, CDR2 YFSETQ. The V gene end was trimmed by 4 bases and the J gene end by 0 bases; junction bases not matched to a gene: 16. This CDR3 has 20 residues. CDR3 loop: CASSASGTSVELSSYNEQFF. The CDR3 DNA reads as TGCGCCAGCAGCGCGTCCGGGACTAGCGTTGAATTAAGCTCCTACAATGAGCAGTTCTTC.

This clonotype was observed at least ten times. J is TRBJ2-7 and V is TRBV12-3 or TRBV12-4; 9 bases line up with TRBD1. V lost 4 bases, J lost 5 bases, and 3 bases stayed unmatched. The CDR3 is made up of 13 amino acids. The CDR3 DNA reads TGTGCCAGCAGTTCCTGGGACAGGGACGAGCAGTACTTC. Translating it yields CASSSWDRDEQYF.

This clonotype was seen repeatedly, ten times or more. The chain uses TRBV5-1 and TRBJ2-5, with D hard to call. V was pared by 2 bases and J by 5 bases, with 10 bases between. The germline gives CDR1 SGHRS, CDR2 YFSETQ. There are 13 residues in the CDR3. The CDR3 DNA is TGCGCCAGCAGCTTTTGGCAGGCGGAGACCCAGTACTTC. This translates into CASSFWQAETQYF.